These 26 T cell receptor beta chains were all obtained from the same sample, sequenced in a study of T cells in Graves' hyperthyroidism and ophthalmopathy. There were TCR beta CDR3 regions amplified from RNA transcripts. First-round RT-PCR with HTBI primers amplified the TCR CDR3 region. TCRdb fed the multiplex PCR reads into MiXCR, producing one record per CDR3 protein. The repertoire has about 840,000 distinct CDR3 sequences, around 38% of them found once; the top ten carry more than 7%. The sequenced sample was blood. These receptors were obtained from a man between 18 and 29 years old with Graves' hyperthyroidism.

The CDR3 DNA is TGTGCCTGGAGTGACGGACTGAGCAATTCACCCCTCCACTTT. The encoded protein is CAWSDGLSNSPLHF. V gene TRBV15 combines with J gene TRBJ1-6; D ambiguous. V was trimmed by 11 bases and J by 7 bases, leaving 18 bases between them. CDR3 length: 14 residues. Germline V gene lookup returns CDR1 LNHNV and CDR2 YYDKDF (reference sequence).

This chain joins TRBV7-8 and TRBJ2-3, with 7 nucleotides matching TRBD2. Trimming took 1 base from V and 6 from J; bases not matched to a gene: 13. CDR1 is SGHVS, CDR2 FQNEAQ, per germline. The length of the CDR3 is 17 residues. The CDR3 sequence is CASSLGRWSGKKDTQYF. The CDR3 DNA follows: TGTGCCAGCAGCTTAGGTCGTTGGAGCGGGAAAAAGGATACGCAGTATTTT.

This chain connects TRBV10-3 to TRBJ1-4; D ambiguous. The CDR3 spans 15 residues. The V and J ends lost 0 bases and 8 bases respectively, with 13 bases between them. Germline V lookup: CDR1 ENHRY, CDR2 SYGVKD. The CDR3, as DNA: TGTGCCATCAGTGAGTCGAATAACGCGAGGGAAAAACTGTTTTTT. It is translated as CAISESNNAREKLFF.

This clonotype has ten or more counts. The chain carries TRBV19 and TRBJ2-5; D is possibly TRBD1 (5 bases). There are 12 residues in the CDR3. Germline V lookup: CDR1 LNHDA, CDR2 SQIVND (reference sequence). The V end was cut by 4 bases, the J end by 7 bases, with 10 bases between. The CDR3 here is CASSSQGGTQYF. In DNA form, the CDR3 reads TGTGCCAGTAGTAGCCAGGGTGGGACCCAGTACTTC.

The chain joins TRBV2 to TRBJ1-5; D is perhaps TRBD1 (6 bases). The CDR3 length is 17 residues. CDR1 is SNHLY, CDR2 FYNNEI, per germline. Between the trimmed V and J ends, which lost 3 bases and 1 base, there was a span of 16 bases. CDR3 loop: CASSESGELGSNQPQHF. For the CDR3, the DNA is TGTGCCAGCAGTGAGTCAGGGGAATTGGGGAGCAATCAGCCCCAGCATTTT.

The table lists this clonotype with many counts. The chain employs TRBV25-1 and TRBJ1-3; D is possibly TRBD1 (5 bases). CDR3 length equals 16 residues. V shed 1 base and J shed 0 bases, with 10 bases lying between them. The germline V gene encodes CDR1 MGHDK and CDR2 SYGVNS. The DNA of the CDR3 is TGTGCCAGCAGTGAATTTTTAGGGGTCTCTGGAAACACCATATATTTT. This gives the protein CASSEFLGVSGNTIYF.

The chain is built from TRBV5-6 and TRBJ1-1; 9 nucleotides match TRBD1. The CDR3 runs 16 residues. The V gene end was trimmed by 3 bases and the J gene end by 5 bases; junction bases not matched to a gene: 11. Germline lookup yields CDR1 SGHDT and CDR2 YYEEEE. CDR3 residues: CASSWGTGSAVTEAFF. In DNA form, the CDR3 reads TGTGCCAGCAGCTGGGGGACAGGGAGCGCGGTAACTGAAGCTTTCTTT.

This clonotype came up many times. The CDR3 nucleotides read TGTGCCATCAGTGAGGGGGGTGAAAAACTGTTTTTT. It codes for CAISEGGEKLFF. The gene calls are TRBV10-3 and TRBJ1-4; D may be TRBD1 (5 bases). Germline V gene lookup returns CDR1 ENHRY and CDR2 SYGVKD. The CDR3 covers 12 residues. V lost 2 bases and J 7 bases, leaving 5 bases between the germline ends.

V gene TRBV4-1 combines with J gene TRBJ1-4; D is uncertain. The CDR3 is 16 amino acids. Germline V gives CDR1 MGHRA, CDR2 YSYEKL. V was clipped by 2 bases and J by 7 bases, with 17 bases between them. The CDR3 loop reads CASSQLAGEPGEKLFF. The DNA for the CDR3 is TGCGCCAGCAGCCAATTGGCAGGAGAGCCCGGTGAAAAACTGTTTTTT.

The CDR3 here is CASSRPAVPQHF. CDR3 nucleotides: TGTGCCAGCAGCCGCCCAGCCGTGCCCCAGCATTTT. The chain carries TRBV12-3 or TRBV12-4 and TRBJ1-5; D not certain. V dropped 6 bases and J dropped 9 bases, with 12 bases sitting between them. This CDR3 has 12 residues.

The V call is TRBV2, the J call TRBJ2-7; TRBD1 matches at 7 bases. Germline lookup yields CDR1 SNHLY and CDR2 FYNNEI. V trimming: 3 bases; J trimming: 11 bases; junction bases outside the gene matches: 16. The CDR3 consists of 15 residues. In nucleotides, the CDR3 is TGTGCCAGCAGTGATCGACAGGGTGGTAACACCGGGGAGTACTTC. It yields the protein CASSDRQGGNTGEYF.

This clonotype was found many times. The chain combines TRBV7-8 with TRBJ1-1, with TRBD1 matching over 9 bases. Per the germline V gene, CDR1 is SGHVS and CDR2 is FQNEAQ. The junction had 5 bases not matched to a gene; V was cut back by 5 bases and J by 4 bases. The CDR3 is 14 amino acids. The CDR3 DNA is TGTGCCAGCAGCGCGACAGGGGGTGGCACTGAAGCTTTCTTT. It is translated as CASSATGGGTEAFF.

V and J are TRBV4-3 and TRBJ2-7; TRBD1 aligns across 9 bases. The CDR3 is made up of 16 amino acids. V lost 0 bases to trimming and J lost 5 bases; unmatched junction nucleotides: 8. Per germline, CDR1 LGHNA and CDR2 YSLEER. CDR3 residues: CASSQDPGDREDEQYF. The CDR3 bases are TGCGCCAGCAGCCAAGACCCCGGGGACAGGGAGGACGAGCAGTACTTC.

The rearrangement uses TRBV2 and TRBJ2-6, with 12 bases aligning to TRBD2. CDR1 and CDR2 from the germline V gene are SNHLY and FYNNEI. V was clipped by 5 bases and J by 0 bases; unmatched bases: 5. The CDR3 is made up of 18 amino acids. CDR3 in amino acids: CASSTTSGRRSGANVLTF. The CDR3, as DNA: TGTGCCAGCAGTACGACTAGCGGGAGACGCTCTGGGGCCAACGTCCTGACTTTC.

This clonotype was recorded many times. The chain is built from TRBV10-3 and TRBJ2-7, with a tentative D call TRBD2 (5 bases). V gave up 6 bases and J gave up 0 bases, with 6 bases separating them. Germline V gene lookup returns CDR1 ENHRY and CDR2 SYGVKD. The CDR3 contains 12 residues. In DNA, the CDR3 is TGTGCCATCAGGGGAGACTCCTACGAGCAGTACTTC. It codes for CAIRGDSYEQYF.

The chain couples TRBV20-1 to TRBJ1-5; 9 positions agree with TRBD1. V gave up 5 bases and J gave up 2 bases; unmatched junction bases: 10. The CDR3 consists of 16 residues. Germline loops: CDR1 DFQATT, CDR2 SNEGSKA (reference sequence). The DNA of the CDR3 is TGCAGTGCTCTCTGGGACAGGGATCAGGGCAATCAGCCCCAGCATTTT. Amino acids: CSALWDRDQGNQPQHF.

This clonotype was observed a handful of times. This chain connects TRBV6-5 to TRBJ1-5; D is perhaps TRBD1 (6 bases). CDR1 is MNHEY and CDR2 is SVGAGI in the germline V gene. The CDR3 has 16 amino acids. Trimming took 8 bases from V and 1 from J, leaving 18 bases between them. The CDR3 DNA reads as TGTGCCAGCGAATCGTCCCCCAGGGGAAGCAATCAGCCCCAGCATTTT. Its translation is CASESSPRGSNQPQHF.

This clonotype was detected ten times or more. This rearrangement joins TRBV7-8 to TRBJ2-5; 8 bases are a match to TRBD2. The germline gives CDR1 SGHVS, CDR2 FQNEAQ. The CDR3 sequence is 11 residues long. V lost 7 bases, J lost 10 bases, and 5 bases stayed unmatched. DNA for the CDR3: TGTGCCAGCACCAATAGCGGGAACCAGTACTTC. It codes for CASTNSGNQYF.

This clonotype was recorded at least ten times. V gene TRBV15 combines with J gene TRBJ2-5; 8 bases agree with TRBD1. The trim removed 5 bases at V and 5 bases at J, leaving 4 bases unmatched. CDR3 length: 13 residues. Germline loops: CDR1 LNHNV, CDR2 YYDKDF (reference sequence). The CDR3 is CATSLQGVETQYF. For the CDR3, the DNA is TGTGCCACCAGCCTACAGGGGGTTGAGACCCAGTACTTC.

The CDR3 here is CSLTGAYSTEAFF. Here the CDR3 DNA reads TGCAGCCTGACAGGGGCGTACAGCACTGAAGCTTTCTTT. This sequence joins TRBV29-1 and TRBJ1-1; 8 positions agree with TRBD1. Trimming cost V 8 bases and J 4 bases; bases outside gene matches: 9. Per germline, CDR1 SQVTM and CDR2 ANQGSEA. The CDR3 covers 13 residues.

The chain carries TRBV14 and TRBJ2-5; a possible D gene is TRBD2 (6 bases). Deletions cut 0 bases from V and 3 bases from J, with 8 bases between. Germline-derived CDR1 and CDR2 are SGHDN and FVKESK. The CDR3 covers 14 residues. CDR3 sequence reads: CASSQEIAEETQYF. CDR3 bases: TGTGCCAGCAGCCAAGAAATAGCGGAAGAGACCCAGTACTTC.

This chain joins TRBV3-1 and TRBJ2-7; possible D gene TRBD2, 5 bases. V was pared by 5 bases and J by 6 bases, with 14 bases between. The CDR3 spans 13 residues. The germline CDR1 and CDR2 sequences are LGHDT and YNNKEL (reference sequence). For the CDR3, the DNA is TGTGCCAGCAGCGTTAGCGCGAGTGGCGAGCAGTACTTC. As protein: CASSVSASGEQYF.

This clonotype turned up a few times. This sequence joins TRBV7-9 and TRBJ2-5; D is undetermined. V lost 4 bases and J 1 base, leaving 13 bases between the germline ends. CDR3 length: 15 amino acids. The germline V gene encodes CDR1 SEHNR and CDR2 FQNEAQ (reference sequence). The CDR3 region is CASSSLGEIQETQYF. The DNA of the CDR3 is TGTGCCAGCAGCTCCCTCGGCGAGATCCAAGAGACCCAGTACTTC.

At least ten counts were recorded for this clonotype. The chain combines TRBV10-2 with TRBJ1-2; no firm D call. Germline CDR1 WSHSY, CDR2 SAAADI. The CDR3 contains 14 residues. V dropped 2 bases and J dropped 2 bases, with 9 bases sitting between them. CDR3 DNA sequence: TGCGCCAGCAGTGAGCCGGGCGCAAACTATGGCTACACCTTC. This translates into CASSEPGANYGYTF.

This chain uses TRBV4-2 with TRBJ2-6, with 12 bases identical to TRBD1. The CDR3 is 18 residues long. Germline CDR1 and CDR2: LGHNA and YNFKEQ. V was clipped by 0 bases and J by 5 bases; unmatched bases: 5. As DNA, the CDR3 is TGTGCCAGCAGCCAAGAAGGGACAGGGGGCGCCTGGGCCAACGTCCTGACTTTC. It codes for CASSQEGTGGAWANVLTF.

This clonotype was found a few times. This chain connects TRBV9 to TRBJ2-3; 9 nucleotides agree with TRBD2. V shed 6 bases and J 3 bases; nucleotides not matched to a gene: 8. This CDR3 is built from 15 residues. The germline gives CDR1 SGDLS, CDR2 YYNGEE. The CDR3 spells CASTHSGSRTDTQYF. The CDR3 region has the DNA TGTGCCAGCACCCATAGCGGGAGTAGGACAGATACGCAGTATTTT.